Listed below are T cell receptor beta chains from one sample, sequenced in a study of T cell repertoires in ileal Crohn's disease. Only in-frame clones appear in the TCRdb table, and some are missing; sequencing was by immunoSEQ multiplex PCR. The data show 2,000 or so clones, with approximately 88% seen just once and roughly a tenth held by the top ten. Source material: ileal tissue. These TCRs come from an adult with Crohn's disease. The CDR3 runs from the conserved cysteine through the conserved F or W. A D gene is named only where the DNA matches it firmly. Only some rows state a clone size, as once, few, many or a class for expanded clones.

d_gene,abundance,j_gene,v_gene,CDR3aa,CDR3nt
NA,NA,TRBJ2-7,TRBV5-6,CASSPLGEGIHEQYF,TGTGCCAGCAGCCCCCTGGGCGAGGGGATCCACGAGCAGTACTTC
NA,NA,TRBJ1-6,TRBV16,CASSQSRTENNSPLHF,TGTGCCAGCAGCCAATCGAGGACAGAGAACAATTCACCCCTCCACTTT
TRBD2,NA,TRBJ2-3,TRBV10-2,CASSENGGAKDTQYF,TGCGCCAGCAGTGAAAACGGGGGGGCTAAAGATACGCAGTATTTT
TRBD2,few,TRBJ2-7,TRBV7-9,CASSIHGTSGHEQYF,TGTGCCAGCAGCATCCACGGGACTAGTGGGCACGAGCAGTACTTC
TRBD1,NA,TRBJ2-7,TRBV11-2,CASSSRLGQGAPEQYF,TGTGCCAGCAGCTCCCGATTGGGGCAGGGGGCCCCTGAGCAGTACTTC
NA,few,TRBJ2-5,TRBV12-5,CASAPPRPQGETQYF,TGTGCTAGTGCTCCGCCACGACCCCAGGGCGAGACCCAGTACTTC
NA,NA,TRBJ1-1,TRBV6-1,CASSELTGRGNTEAFF,TGTGCCAGCAGTGAATTAACAGGGCGGGGGAACACTGAAGCTTTCTTT
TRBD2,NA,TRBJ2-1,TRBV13,CASSLRGLAGEQFF,TGTGCCAGCAGCTTAAGGGGACTAGCAGGTGAGCAGTTCTTC
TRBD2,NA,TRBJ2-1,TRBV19,CATKSREGRYEQFF,TGTGCCACCAAATCCCGGGAGGGCCGATATGAGCAGTTCTTC
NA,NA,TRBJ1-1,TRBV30,CAWSATYEAFF,TGTGCCTGGAGTGCTACTTATGAAGCTTTCTTT
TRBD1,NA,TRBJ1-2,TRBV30,CAWSVRDSLQLYGYTF,TGTGCCTGGTCTGTCCGGGACAGCCTTCAACTCTATGGCTACACCTTC
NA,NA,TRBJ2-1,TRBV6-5,CASSYSLRPWGNEQFF,TGTGCCAGCAGTTACTCTCTTAGACCCTGGGGCAATGAGCAGTTCTTC
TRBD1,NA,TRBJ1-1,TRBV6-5,CASSYSTGMNTEAFF,TGTGCCAGCAGTTACTCGACAGGGATGAACACTGAAGCTTTCTTT
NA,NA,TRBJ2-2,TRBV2,CASMETSNTGELFF,TGTGCCAGCATGGAGACTTCGAACACCGGGGAGCTGTTTTTT
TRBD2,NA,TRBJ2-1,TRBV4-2,CASSQPSPLGLGRHNEQFF,TGTGCCAGCAGCCAACCTTCCCCGCTGGGACTAGGGCGTCACAATGAGCAGTTCTTC
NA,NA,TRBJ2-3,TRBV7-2,CASSQLGTDTQYF,TGTGCCAGCAGCCAGCTGGGAACAGATACGCAGTATTTT
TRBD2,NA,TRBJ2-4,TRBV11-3,CASSLGSPSGGKNIQYF,TGTGCCAGCAGCTTAGGCTCCCCCTCGGGAGGGAAAAACATTCAGTACTTC
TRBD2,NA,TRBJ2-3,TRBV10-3,CAISEVPPGASGKSDTQYF,TGTGCCATCAGTGAGGTCCCCCCTGGGGCTAGCGGGAAGTCAGATACGCAGTATTTT
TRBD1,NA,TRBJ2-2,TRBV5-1,CASSWGQGNTGELFF,TGCGCCAGCAGCTGGGGACAGGGAAACACCGGGGAGCTGTTTTTT
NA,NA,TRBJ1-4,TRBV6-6,CASRQGRGATNEKLFF,TGTGCCAGCAGACAAGGACGGGGGGCAACTAATGAAAAACTGTTTTTT
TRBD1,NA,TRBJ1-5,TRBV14,CASSRTGDQPQHF,TGTGCCAGCAGCCGGACAGGGGATCAGCCCCAGCATTTT
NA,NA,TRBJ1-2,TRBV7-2,CASSRLRDTTYGYTF,TGTGCCAGCAGCCGGCTCCGGGACACGACCTATGGCTACACCTTC
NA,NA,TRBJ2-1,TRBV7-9,CASVPIYNEQFF,TGTGCCAGCGTCCCGATTTACAATGAGCAGTTCTTC
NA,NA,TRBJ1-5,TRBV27,CASSFGADNQPQHF,TGTGCCAGCAGTTTTGGAGCGGATAATCAGCCCCAGCATTTT